This TCR beta chain was retrieved from a study of blood T cell repertoires in COVID-19. About the research overall: The United States, Italy and Spain provided the acute and convalescent COVID-19 samples. PBMCs, B-cell-depleted T cells, or T cells provided the cDNA or gDNA that made up the material.

How the authors handled the data: Cell counts per sample came from amplifying reference gene primers. Produced via immunoSEQ multiplex PCR; TCRdb's table is partial and in-frame only. That table is the source of V, J and clone size, and D and trimming were worked out from the DNA. The data contain roughly 100,000 clones, 80% to 90% of them seen just once; the ten biggest clones take up roughly 11%. With V trimmed by 5 bases and J by 7 bases, 19 bases remained unmatched. The CDR3 has 19 residues. Germline V gene sequence: CDR1 MNHEY, CDR2 SMNVEV (reference sequence). The V and J genes are TRBV27 and TRBJ1-6; 8 bases are a match to TRBD1. The TCR comes from a man at least 80 years old with acute or convalescent COVID-19. The specimen sequenced was peripheral blood. In DNA form, the CDR3 reads TGTGCCAGCAGTCTCTCCGGGACAGGCCCCTCCCTTTGGAATTCACCCCTCCACTTT. As protein: CASSLSGTGPSLWNSPLHF.